Each of the 21 T cell receptor beta chains below was sequenced from the same sample in a study of T cell repertoires in cytomegalovirus infection. TCRdb fed the reads into MiXCR, producing one record per CDR3 protein. The table records some 680,000 distinct CDR3 sequences, 35% of them present only once. The sequenced sample was PBMCs. These TCRs come from a human donor in good health (CMV status not recorded). Some clones in this sample may be carry-over from other donors' samples.

The chain couples TRBV15 to TRBJ2-1, with D hard to call. CDR1 is LNHNV and CDR2 is YYDKDF in the germline V gene (reference sequence). V shed 5 bases and J shed 10 bases, with 12 bases lying between them. The CDR3 runs to 12 residues. CDR3 amino acids: CATSGSRREQFF. The CDR3 nucleotides are TGTGCCACCAGCGGATCTAGAAGAGAGCAGTTCTTC.

This chain links TRBV9 with TRBJ2-3; D is ambiguous. The V end was cut by 0 bases, the J end by 4 bases, with 12 bases between. The CDR3 length is 15 residues. Germline CDR1 reads SGDLS; CDR2 reads YYNGEE. CDR3 in amino acids: CASSVGPLAADTQYF. Written as DNA, the CDR3 is TGTGCCAGCAGCGTAGGACCCCTCGCCGCAGATACGCAGTATTTT.

The chain joins TRBV19 to TRBJ1-2; D is unresolved. V shed 3 bases and J shed 4 bases, with 9 bases lying between them. CDR3 length: 13 residues. The germline V gene encodes CDR1 LNHDA and CDR2 SQIVND (reference sequence). The chain's CDR3 is CASSMEQFYGYTF. The CDR3 nucleotides are TGTGCCAGTAGTATGGAACAGTTCTATGGCTACACCTTC.

This chain joins TRBV6-1 and TRBJ1-4; 8 bases are shared with TRBD1. V shed 6 bases and J 5 bases; nucleotides not matched to a gene: 5. Germline CDR1 reads MNHNS; CDR2 reads SASEGT. This CDR3 has 14 amino acids. CDR3: CASRDRAVNEKLFF. In DNA form, the CDR3 reads TGTGCCAGCAGGGACAGGGCCGTAAATGAAAAACTGTTTTTT.

This clonotype was picked up a small number of times. The chain recombines TRBV2 with TRBJ1-1; 7 bases match TRBD1. This CDR3 comprises 13 residues. With V trimmed by 7 bases and J by 3 bases, 5 bases remained unmatched. Germline-derived CDR1 and CDR2 are SNHLY and FYNNEI. The CDR3 protein is CASTKTGDTEAFF. Written as DNA, the CDR3 is TGTGCCAGCACAAAAACAGGGGACACTGAAGCTTTCTTT.

The chain joins TRBV27 to TRBJ2-1; a weak D match, TRBD2 (5 bases). Germline-derived CDR1 and CDR2 are MNHEY and SMNVEV (reference sequence). Trimming shortened V by 3 bases and J by 8 bases, and 17 bases separated the two germline ends. CDR3 length: 15 amino acids. CDR3 bases: TGTGCCAGCAGTTTTCTCCCAGGACGGGGAGATGAGCAGTTCTTC. This sequence encodes CASSFLPGRGDEQFF.

The chain carries TRBV6-1 and TRBJ2-3, with D perhaps matching TRBD1 or TRBD2 (5 bases each). From germline, CDR1 is MNHNS and CDR2 SASEGT. The CDR3 is 13 amino acids. V lost 8 bases, J lost 1 base, and 10 bases lay in between. The CDR3 coding sequence is TGTGCCAGCGGTAGGGACCGCACAGATACGCAGTATTTT. This codes for CASGRDRTDTQYF.

This clonotype was counted a few times. The V call is TRBV11-2, the J call TRBJ2-7; D is unresolved. Per the germline V gene, CDR1 is SGHAT and CDR2 is FQNNGV. CDR3 length equals 14 residues. V gave up 1 base and J gave up 3 bases, with 10 bases separating them. The CDR3 nucleotides read TGTGCCAGCAGCTTAGCCTTTGGCGGCTACGAGCAGTACTTC. Translation gives CASSLAFGGYEQYF.

The chain employs TRBV7-3 and TRBJ2-3; 12 bases fit TRBD2. The CDR3 is 21 amino acids. The V gene end was trimmed by 1 base and the J gene end by 7 bases; junction bases not matched to a gene: 21. Germline CDR1 reads SGHTA; CDR2 reads FQGTGA. The DNA of the CDR3 is TGTGCCAGCAGCTTAAGAGGGTCTAGCGGGGGGGTTTTTCTAGCACAGAATACGCAGTATTTT. Amino acids: CASSLRGSSGGVFLAQNTQYF.

This clonotype was observed at least ten times. V and J are TRBV7-8 and TRBJ1-2; 7 nucleotides line up with TRBD1. V shed 0 bases, J shed 0 bases, and the junction held 10 bases outside the gene matches. The CDR3 runs to 18 residues. Looked up from germline, CDR1 is SGHVS and CDR2 is FQNEAQ. The CDR3: CASSLAGYKDRANYGYTF. The CDR3 DNA reads as TGTGCCAGCAGCTTAGCCGGGTACAAAGACAGGGCTAACTATGGCTACACCTTC.

The table lists this clonotype with a few counts. This rearrangement joins TRBV7-2 to TRBJ2-2; D unresolved. Trimming took 6 bases from V and 1 from J, leaving 9 bases between them. There are 14 residues in the CDR3. Germline-derived CDR1 and CDR2 are SGHTA and FQGNSA. CDR3: CASRNRWNTGELFF. In nucleotides, the CDR3 is TGTGCCAGCAGGAACCGTTGGAACACCGGGGAGCTGTTTTTT.

Ten or more counts support this clonotype. This sequence joins TRBV7-8 and TRBJ2-5; 7 positions agree with TRBD2. CDR1 SGHVS and CDR2 FQNEAQ come from the germline V gene. With 11 bases clipped from V and 0 bases from J, the junction kept 9 bases outside the gene matches. The CDR3 contains 14 residues. The chain's CDR3 is CAGGTTYHQETQYF. CDR3 nucleotides: TGTGCCGGCGGGACTACATACCACCAAGAGACCCAGTACTTC.

This rearrangement joins TRBV30 to TRBJ1-5, with D hard to call. The V end lost 2 bases, the J end lost 5 bases, and 13 bases lay between the germline ends. Germline values: CDR1 GTSNPN, CDR2 SVGIG (reference sequence). The CDR3 extends over 14 amino acids. This CDR3 reads CAWSLGTPYQPQHF. The CDR3 DNA reads TGTGCCTGGAGTCTCGGTACACCCTATCAGCCCCAGCATTTT.

The J gene is TRBJ1-1, the V gene TRBV27; D is uncertain. The CDR3 length is 14 residues. Trimming removed 2 bases at V and 4 bases at J, with 11 bases between. Per the germline V gene, CDR1 is MNHEY and CDR2 is SMNVEV (reference sequence). CDR3 loop: CASSLTKAATEAFF. CDR3 in DNA: TGTGCCAGCAGTTTAACGAAGGCGGCCACTGAAGCTTTCTTT.

V gene TRBV7-2 combines with J gene TRBJ1-1; D not resolved. The germline CDR1 and CDR2 sequences are SGHTA and FQGNSA. The germline V and J ends were trimmed by 1 base and 1 base, with 10 bases remaining between them. CDR3 length equals 15 residues. DNA of the CDR3: TGTGCCAGCAGCTTAGGGGGTTTGCCGAACACTGAAGCTTTCTTT. Residues: CASSLGGLPNTEAFF. Supplemented by reference TRBV7-2 and TRBJ1-1, the full variable domain reads GAGVSQSPSNKVTEKGKDVELRCDPISGHTALYWYRQSLGQGLEFLIYFQGNSAPDKSGLPSDRFSAERTGGSVSTLTIQRTQQEDSAVYLCASSLGGLPNTEAFFGQGTRLTVV.

The chain uses TRBV10-3 and TRBJ1-4; D uncertain. The germline CDR1 and CDR2 sequences are ENHRY and SYGVKD. The CDR3 loop spans 15 amino acids. V was shortened by 2 bases and J by 8 bases, with 15 bases between the two germline ends. This chain's CDR3 is CAISETGPRKEKLFF. As DNA, the CDR3 is TGTGCCATCAGTGAGACCGGGCCTCGCAAGGAAAAACTGTTTTTT.

This clonotype was detected a few times. V gene TRBV14 combines with J gene TRBJ2-3, with 10 nucleotides matching TRBD2. Germline lookup yields CDR1 SGHDN and CDR2 FVKESK. The V and J ends lost 0 bases and 1 base, in that order; junction bases with no gene match: 19. The CDR3 covers 22 residues. CDR3 coding DNA: TGTGCCAGCAGCCAAGATGCGGCCTCTAGCGGGAGTGGATTGCGGGGCACAGATACGCAGTATTTT. It is translated as CASSQDAASSGSGLRGTDTQYF.

This clonotype was seen repeatedly, ten times or more. The V call is TRBV6-6, the J call TRBJ1-1, with 8 bases lining up with TRBD1. Looked up from germline, CDR1 is MNHNY and CDR2 is SVGAGI (reference sequence). This CDR3 spans 14 amino acids. The V and J ends lost 7 bases and 1 base, in that order; junction bases with no gene match: 5. CDR3 bases: TGTGCCAGCAACCCCGACAGGGGGAACACTGAAGCTTTCTTT. Translated: CASNPDRGNTEAFF.

The V call is TRBV3-1, the J call TRBJ1-5; no clear D. Between the trimmed V and J ends, which lost 1 base and 0 bases, there was a span of 13 bases. CDR1 is LGHDT, CDR2 YNNKEL, per germline (reference sequence). The CDR3 is 17 residues long. The CDR3 DNA is TGTGCCAGCAGCCAAGGAGGCAACCTCTATAGCAATCAGCCCCAGCATTTT. Protein: CASSQGGNLYSNQPQHF.

The rearrangement uses TRBV28 and TRBJ2-5; TRBD2 matches 11 bases. The CDR3 has 17 amino acids. CDR1 and CDR2 from the germline V gene are MDHEN and SYDVKM. The ends lost 1 base at V and 3 bases at J; junction bases unmatched: 7. CDR3 in DNA: TGTGCCAGCAGTTTATTAAGACTAGCGGGAAGGGAAGAGACCCAGTACTTC. Its protein product is CASSLLRLAGREETQYF. The variable domain in full, with the rest retrieved from reference TRBV28 and TRBJ2-5, is DVKVTQSSRYLVKRTGEKVFLECVQDMDHENMFWYRQDPGLGLRLIYFSYDVKMKEKGDIPEGYSVSREKKERFSLILESASTNQTSMYLCASSLLRLAGREETQYFGPGTRLLVL.

V and J are TRBV24-1 and TRBJ2-3; D ambiguous. This CDR3 spans 12 amino acids. With 0 bases removed from V and 4 bases from J, the gap between germline ends came to 1 base. Germline CDR1 and CDR2: KGHDR and SFDVKD. The CDR3 here is CATSDLSDTQYF. DNA for the CDR3: TGTGCCACCAGTGATTTGTCAGATACGCAGTATTTT.